This TCR beta chain was sequenced in a study of T cells in Graves' hyperthyroidism and ophthalmopathy. Patients between 18 and 65 years old had hyperthyroidism, newly diagnosed and lasting under 2 months. It was uncontrolled infection, other autoimmune disease, pregnancy or lactation that excluded patients. This clonotype was detected ten times or more. Amplified TCR beta CDR3 regions derived from RNA transcripts. HTBI primers were employed in a first-round RT-PCR of the TCR CDR3. TCRdb itself ran the multiplex PCR reads through MiXCR, one entry per CDR3 protein. Found here are 300,000 to 450,000 distinct CDR3 sequences, 15% of them singletons; the top ten hold 32%. Sequencing used blood. This TCR came from a woman aged 25 to 45 with Graves' hyperthyroidism.

The CDR3 nucleotides are TGTGCCAGCAGCCCCTATTGGGGGAGTTCCGGCACAGATACGCAGTATTTT. Translation: CASSPYWGSSGTDTQYF. The rearrangement links TRBV7-8 to TRBJ2-3; D possibly uses TRBD1 or TRBD2 (5 bases each). Germline V gene sequence: CDR1 SGHVS, CDR2 FQNEAQ. V was pared by 5 bases and J by 1 base, with 19 bases between. CDR3 size: 17 residues.